Each of the 3 T cell receptor beta chains below was sequenced from the same sample in a study of cytomegalovirus exposure and HLA in healthy donors. PCR primers comprised 60 Vbeta and 13 Jbeta primers. Assay: immunoSEQ multiplex PCR; the TCRdb copy retains only in-frame clones and omits some. The repertoire holds under 130,000 clones, with roughly three quarters as singletons. Input material: PBMCs. These receptors originate from a man in his thirties or forties in good health and CMV-seronegative.

The gene calls are TRBV6-6 and TRBJ2-7; TRBD2 agrees at 11 bases. This CDR3 has 14 amino acids. The V segment lost 4 bases and the J segment 4 bases; nucleotides outside the gene matches: 3. Germline V gene data show CDR1 as MNHNY and CDR2 as SVGAGI (reference sequence). The CDR3 DNA reads as TGTGCCAGCAGTTCACTAGCGGGAGTGTACGAGCAGTACTTC. It specifies CASSSLAGVYEQYF.

The chain carries TRBV30 and TRBJ1-5, with 8 nucleotides matching TRBD1. Germline V CDR1 and CDR2: GTSNPN, SVGIG (reference sequence). The CDR3 is 12 residues long. J was trimmed by 6 bases and V by 8 bases; bases with no gene match: 6. The CDR3 protein is CALGQGGQPQHF. CDR3 nucleotide sequence: TGTGCCCTCGGACAGGGAGGTCAGCCCCAGCATTTT.

This clone was picked up a small number of times. CDR3 sequence (DNA): TGCGCCAGCAGCCAAGAAGCTTTAACCGGGACAGCCTACGAGCAGTACTTC. Protein: CASSQEALTGTAYEQYF. The chain recombines TRBV4-1 with TRBJ2-7; 7 nucleotides agree with TRBD1. With 0 bases clipped from V and 2 bases from J, the junction kept 10 bases outside the gene matches. CDR1 and CDR2 from the germline V gene are MGHRA and YSYEKL. CDR3 length: 17 residues.